Here is one TCR beta chain with its context. This sample is drawn from a study of OX40 agonist ivuxolimab in advanced cancers. Sequencing used immunoSEQ multiplex PCR; TCRdb keeps in-frame clones, though not all of them. Altogether tens of thousands of clones are present, 80% to 90% being singletons, with the ten largest covering around 1.1%. The CDR3 extends over 12 amino acids. Trimming took off 8 bases at V and 4 bases at J, with 11 bases between the two ends. Per germline, CDR1 MGHDK and CDR2 SYGVNS. V usage is TRBV25-1 and J usage is TRBJ1-1; D is ambiguous. Sequenced material: CD4+ or CD8+ T cells sorted from blood, taken in a trial of the OX40 agonist ivuxolimab. The sequence came from an adult with an advanced solid tumor such as melanoma, head and neck, liver or kidney cancer. DNA for the CDR3: TGTGCCAGCGCCGCCCTGGCCACTGAAGCTTTCTTT. Protein product: CASAALATEAFF.